The 27 T cell receptor beta chains given below trace back to one sample, sequenced in a study of T cell responses to AZD1222 COVID-19 vaccine. Using immunoSEQ multiplex PCR, the repertoire was profiled, and TCRdb retains in-frame clones only, with some absent. In the table there are 140,000 to 150,000 clones, around 89% of which are singletons. This material consisted of peripheral blood, taken on day 0 of AZD1222 vaccination. The source of these receptors is an adult in good health.

The V gene is TRBV5-5, the J gene TRBJ2-2; tentatively, D is TRBD1 (6 bases). CDR1 and CDR2 from the germline V gene are SGHKS and YYEKEE (reference sequence). The CDR3 consists of 16 residues. Deletions cut 0 bases from V and 0 bases from J, with 9 bases between. The chain's CDR3 is CASSLDGGANTGELFF. CDR3 DNA sequence: TGTGCCAGCAGCTTGGATGGGGGCGCGAACACCGGGGAGCTGTTTTTT.

J is TRBJ2-7 and V is TRBV7-9; possible D gene TRBD1, 5 bases. V lost 1 base and J 8 bases, leaving 18 bases between the germline ends. The germline V gene has CDR1 SEHNR and CDR2 FQNEAQ (reference sequence). CDR3 length: 15 residues. CDR3 protein: CASSLGDRGTDKQYF. As DNA, the CDR3 is TGTGCCAGCAGCTTAGGTGACAGAGGCACCGACAAGCAGTACTTC.

J is TRBJ2-4 and V is TRBV11-2; D not certain. The CDR3 loop spans 16 amino acids. Germline V CDR1 and CDR2: SGHAT, FQNNGV. V was trimmed by 5 bases and J by 1 base, leaving 15 bases between them. CDR3 protein: CASSHPGGSAKNIQYF. Here the CDR3 DNA reads TGTGCCAGCAGCCATCCGGGCGGTTCGGCCAAAAACATTCAGTACTTC.

This clone has a single count. The rearrangement links TRBV11-2 to TRBJ1-2, with D perhaps matching TRBD1 (6 bases). The V end lost 5 bases, the J end lost 1 base, and 26 bases lay between the germline ends. The germline CDR1 and CDR2 sequences are SGHAT and FQNNGV. This CDR3 contains 19 residues. CDR3 protein: CASSGYRAVVGLYNYGYTF. CDR3 in DNA: TGTGCCAGCAGCGGCTACAGGGCGGTTGTGGGGCTATATAACTATGGCTACACCTTC.

J is TRBJ1-5 and V is TRBV28; 8 bases agree with TRBD1. This CDR3 is 14 amino acids long. Germline CDR1 MDHEN, CDR2 SYDVKM. V shed 7 bases and J 5 bases; nucleotides not matched to a gene: 7. The CDR3 DNA follows: TGTGCCAGCACCATCAGGGGGCGTGATCAGCCCCAGCATTTT. It translates to CASTIRGRDQPQHF.

This clone came up a few times. The DNA for the CDR3 is TGTGCCAGCAGCTTAGGGCCGGCGGCTGAAGCTTTCTTT. Residues: CASSLGPAAEAFF. This sequence joins TRBV5-6 and TRBJ1-1; D remains ambiguous. The germline V gene encodes CDR1 SGHDT and CDR2 YYEEEE. The CDR3 sequence is 13 residues long. Trimming pared 2 bases from V and 6 bases from J, leaving 11 bases between.

The CDR3 protein is CASSSPRRTGELFF. The CDR3 region has the DNA TGTGCCAGCAGTTCCCCGCGAAGGACCGGGGAGCTGTTTTTT. This sequence joins TRBV6-5 and TRBJ2-2; D is ambiguous. The CDR3 runs 14 residues. Deletions cut 4 bases from V and 5 bases from J, with 11 bases between. Germline values: CDR1 MNHEY, CDR2 SVGAGI.

The V and J genes are TRBV5-4 and TRBJ1-2, with TRBD1 identical over 9 bases. The CDR3 extends over 16 amino acids. With V trimmed by 4 bases and J by 3 bases, 10 bases remained unmatched. Per germline, CDR1 SGHNT and CDR2 YYREEE (reference sequence). The CDR3 region has the DNA TGTGCCAGCAGCCCCAGGTTGGGACAGGGACACTATGGCTACACCTTC. Protein sequence: CASSPRLGQGHYGYTF. Full variable domain (remainder filled in from reference TRBV5-4 and TRBJ1-2): ETGVTQSPTHLIKTRGQQVTLRCSSQSGHNTVSWYQQALGQGPQFIFQYYREEENGRGNFPPRFSGLQFPNYSSELNVNALELDDSALYLCASSPRLGQGHYGYTFGSGTRLTVV.

The genes are TRBV4-1 and TRBJ1-1; 9 bases match TRBD1. Germline V lookup: CDR1 MGHRA, CDR2 YSYEKL. The CDR3 is 15 amino acids. V gave up 4 bases and J gave up 4 bases; unmatched junction bases: 7. The CDR3 spells CASSLWDRVGTEAFF. DNA of the CDR3: TGCGCCAGCAGCCTATGGGACAGGGTTGGCACTGAAGCTTTCTTT.

The chain carries TRBV30 and TRBJ2-1; possibly TRBD1 for D (5 bases). The germline V gene has CDR1 GTSNPN and CDR2 SVGIG (reference sequence). CDR3 length: 10 amino acids. With 2 bases removed from V and 11 bases from J, the gap between germline ends came to 7 bases. The CDR3 nucleotides read TGTGCCTGGAGTAGGACACAGCAGTTCTTC. This gives the protein CAWSRTQQFF.

This rearrangement joins TRBV24-1 to TRBJ2-7; TRBD1 matches 9 bases. Looked up from germline, CDR1 is KGHDR and CDR2 is SFDVKD. The CDR3 length is 16 residues. J was trimmed by 2 bases and V by 5 bases; bases with no gene match: 9. CDR3 sequence reads: CATSGGGQGRTYEQYF. Here the CDR3 DNA reads TGTGCCACCAGTGGCGGGGGACAGGGCCGAACCTACGAGCAGTACTTC.

The rearrangement joins TRBV5-4 to TRBJ2-4; TRBD1 might be the D (5 bases). The germline CDR1 and CDR2 sequences are SGHNT and YYREEE (reference sequence). The CDR3 sequence is 14 residues long. V dropped 5 bases and J dropped 0 bases, with 9 bases sitting between them. The CDR3 protein is CASSRREAKNIQYF. CDR3 sequence (DNA): TGTGCCAGCAGTCGCAGGGAAGCCAAAAACATTCAGTACTTC.

J is TRBJ2-3 and V is TRBV28, with 7 bases aligning to TRBD1. V shed 4 bases, J shed 5 bases, and the junction held 12 bases outside the gene matches. This CDR3 has 16 residues. Germline V CDR1 and CDR2: MDHEN, SYDVKM. Here the CDR3 reads CASSSKATGAGDTQYF. The CDR3 DNA sequence: TGTGCCAGCAGTTCAAAAGCCACAGGGGCAGGAGATACGCAGTATTTT. Full variable domain (remainder filled in from reference TRBV28 and TRBJ2-3): DVKVTQSSRYLVKRTGEKVFLECVQDMDHENMFWYRQDPGLGLRLIYFSYDVKMKEKGDIPEGYSVSREKKERFSLILESASTNQTSMYLCASSSKATGAGDTQYFGPGTRLTVL.

This rearrangement joins TRBV28 to TRBJ1-3, with 7 bases fitting TRBD1. The CDR3 loop spans 15 amino acids. V shed 6 bases, J shed 2 bases, and the junction held 7 bases outside the gene matches. Germline-derived CDR1 and CDR2 are MDHEN and SYDVKM. The CDR3 coding sequence is TGTGCCAGCAGCAGGGGGGGCGAAACTGGAAACACCATATATTTT. Translation gives CASSRGGETGNTIYF.

The chain is built from TRBV19 and TRBJ1-6; 12 bases line up with TRBD1. The CDR3 is 18 amino acids. The germline V gene encodes CDR1 LNHDA and CDR2 SQIVND (reference sequence). Germline trimming cut 8 bases from V and 0 bases from J; bases unmatched to any gene: 8. CDR3 coding DNA: TGTGCCAGTCAGGGGACAGGGGGCTTTCGCTCCTATAATTCACCCCTCCACTTT. Translating it yields CASQGTGGFRSYNSPLHF.

This sequence joins TRBV5-5 and TRBJ2-7; no clear D gene. Germline V lookup: CDR1 SGHKS, CDR2 YYEKEE (reference sequence). This CDR3 is built from 12 residues. The V end lost 4 bases, the J end lost 4 bases, and 9 bases lay between the germline ends. As DNA, the CDR3 is TGTGCCAGCAGCCTCACCTATTACGAGCAGTACTTC. It translates to CASSLTYYEQYF.

The V call is TRBV7-6, the J call TRBJ2-5; D not certain. The germline V and J ends were trimmed by 4 bases and 0 bases, with 3 bases remaining between them. Germline loops: CDR1 SGHVS, CDR2 FNYEAQ. This CDR3 is built from 12 residues. The CDR3, as DNA: TGTGCCAGCAGCTACCACCAAGAGACCCAGTACTTC. Encoded protein: CASSYHQETQYF.

The chain has TRBV6-1 and TRBJ1-2; no clear D. The CDR3 runs to 13 residues. From germline, CDR1 is MNHNS and CDR2 SASEGT. Deletions cut 3 bases from V and 4 bases from J, with 9 bases between. The CDR3: CASSEKGSYGYTF. In nucleotides, the CDR3 is TGTGCCAGCAGTGAGAAGGGTAGCTATGGCTACACCTTC.

J is TRBJ2-2 and V is TRBV27, with 11 nucleotides matching TRBD2. Germline V gives CDR1 MNHEY, CDR2 SMNVEV (reference sequence). The CDR3 runs to 18 residues. Germline trimming cut 3 bases from V and 2 bases from J; bases unmatched to any gene: 8. CDR3: CASSLLTSGTRNTGELFF. As DNA, the CDR3 is TGTGCCAGCAGTTTGTTGACTAGCGGGACCCGAAACACCGGGGAGCTGTTTTTT.

V gene TRBV3-1 (or the pseudogene TRBV3-2) combines with J gene TRBJ1-4; D gene unclear. Germline CDR1 reads LGHDT; CDR2 reads YNNKEL (reference sequence). The CDR3 has 16 amino acids. The ends were cut back, 1 base at V and 7 bases at J, with 16 bases in the middle. This CDR3 reads CASSQVGSRAGEKLFF. DNA of the CDR3: TGTGCCAGCAGCCAAGTCGGATCGAGGGCTGGTGAAAAACTGTTTTTT.

The chain is built from TRBV7-9 and TRBJ1-2, with D tentatively TRBD1 (5 bases). Germline-derived CDR1 and CDR2 are SEHNR and FQNEAQ (reference sequence). V lost 1 base and J lost 3, with 12 bases in between. The CDR3 extends over 15 amino acids. The CDR3 DNA reads as TGTGCCAGCAGCTTAGAGACAGCTCCCCACTATGGCTACACCTTC. Protein product: CASSLETAPHYGYTF. The full variable domain, rest sourced from reference TRBV7-9 and TRBJ1-2, is DTGVSQNPRHKITKRGQNVTFRCDPISEHNRLYWYRQTLGQGPEFLTYFQNEAQLEKSRLLSDRFSAERPKGSFSTLEIQRTEQGDSAMYLCASSLETAPHYGYTFGSGTRLTVV.

The chain has TRBV6-6 and TRBJ1-5, with unresolved D. This CDR3 is built from 12 residues. V was cut by 6 bases and J by 6 bases, with 9 bases left in between. From germline, CDR1 is MNHNY and CDR2 SVGAGI (reference sequence). The CDR3 DNA sequence: TGTGCCAGCAGCCAAGGCCTTCAGCCCCAGCATTTT. It encodes CASSQGLQPQHF.

V usage is TRBV27 and J usage is TRBJ2-2; D is unresolved. The CDR3 has 13 residues. Between the trimmed V and J ends, which lost 5 bases and 8 bases, there was a span of 12 bases. The V gene's germline CDR1 is MNHEY and CDR2 SMNVEV (reference sequence). The CDR3 region has the DNA TGTGCCAGCAGTACCCAACTAACTGGGGAGCTGTTTTTT. Translated: CASSTQLTGELFF.

The chain is built from TRBV5-1 and TRBJ2-1; the match to TRBD2 covers 11 bases. The junction had 12 bases not matched to a gene; V was cut back by 3 bases and J by 7 bases. Per germline, CDR1 SGHRS and CDR2 YFSETQ. The CDR3 runs to 17 residues. The CDR3 loop is CASSWGSGTSGHNEQFF. The CDR3 region has the DNA TGCGCCAGCAGCTGGGGGTCCGGGACTAGCGGCCATAATGAGCAGTTCTTC.

The chain has TRBV10-2 and TRBJ1-4, with TRBD1 as a possible D gene (5 bases). Per germline, CDR1 WSHSY and CDR2 SAAADI. CDR3 size: 14 residues. With 2 bases removed from V and 8 bases from J, the gap between germline ends came to 12 bases. In DNA, the CDR3 is TGCGCCAGCAGTGAGGATGGGGGATTGGAAAAACTGTTTTTT. It codes for CASSEDGGLEKLFF.

The chain recombines TRBV4-1 with TRBJ1-2; D may be TRBD1 (5 bases). This CDR3 contains 15 residues. Per germline, CDR1 MGHRA and CDR2 YSYEKL. The V end was cut by 1 base, the J end by 2 bases, with 11 bases between. The CDR3 region has the DNA TGCGCCAGCAGCCAAGCGGGGGGGTCGAACTATGGCTACACCTTC. This encodes CASSQAGGSNYGYTF.

The rearrangement uses TRBV14 and TRBJ1-2; 10 positions agree with TRBD1. This CDR3 is 15 amino acids long. Looked up from germline, CDR1 is SGHDN and CDR2 is FVKESK. J lost 6 bases, V lost 4 bases, and 8 bases had no gene match. CDR3 sequence (DNA): TGTGCCAGCAGCCGACAGGGGGCGCGAGTTAATGGCTACACCTTC. Translation: CASSRQGARVNGYTF.